These 32 T cell receptor beta chains were sequenced from one sample in a study of T cell changes during pregnancy in multiple sclerosis. TCRdb keeps only in-frame clones here, not all; method: immunoSEQ multiplex PCR. The sample shows about 32,000 clones, approximately 89% of them seen only once. The material was CD4+ T cells from peripheral blood mononuclear cells, obtained after pregnancy. Receptors were obtained from a female donor in good health, enrolled as a control in a pregnancy study.

This chain links TRBV5-1 with TRBJ1-3; the D is unclear. The germline CDR1 and CDR2 sequences are SGHRS and YFSETQ. CDR3 length: 15 residues. The V end was cut by 0 bases, the J end by 4 bases, with 11 bases between. The CDR3 bases are TGCGCCAGCAGCTTGGATTTGGCCATGGGAAACACCATATATTTT. Encoded protein: CASSLDLAMGNTIYF.

V and J are TRBV21-1 and TRBJ1-5. TRBV21-1 corresponds to a pseudogene. The CDR3 runs to 15 residues. CDR3 nucleotides: TGTGCCAGCAGCCCCGGGAGGGGTAGCAATCAGCCCCAGCATTTT. Translated, it gives CASSPGRGSNQPQHF.

V is TRBV27 and J is TRBJ2-3; D perhaps matches TRBD1 (6 bases). Germline CDR1 reads MNHEY; CDR2 reads SMNVEV (reference sequence). The V and J ends lost 6 bases and 4 bases respectively, with 20 bases between them. The CDR3 covers 16 residues. The CDR3 here is CASRGTLTGLSDTQYF. The CDR3 nucleotides read TGTGCCAGCAGGGGTACCCTGACAGGCCTCTCAGATACGCAGTATTTT.

The V and J genes are TRBV11-1 and TRBJ2-5, with D perhaps TRBD1 (6 bases). The CDR3 totals 17 residues. Per germline, CDR1 SGHAT and CDR2 FQDESV (reference sequence). V dropped 4 bases and J dropped 0 bases, with 18 bases sitting between them. Here the CDR3 DNA reads TGTGCCAGCAGCTCATTACCGGGACACCCGGACCAAGAGACCCAGTACTTC. Amino acid sequence: CASSSLPGHPDQETQYF.

The chain has TRBV30 and TRBJ1-6; 9 nucleotides agree with TRBD1. The CDR3 consists of 15 residues. CDR1 is GTSNPN and CDR2 is SVGIG in the germline V gene (reference sequence). V lost 3 bases, J lost 7 bases, and 7 bases stayed unmatched. CDR3 protein: CAWSVRDRVNSPLHF. The CDR3 DNA follows: TGTGCCTGGAGCGTCCGGGACAGGGTCAATTCACCCCTCCACTTT.

J is TRBJ2-7 and V is TRBV28, with 7 bases lining up with TRBD1. The CDR3 runs 15 residues. The V segment lost 5 bases and the J segment 3 bases; nucleotides outside the gene matches: 10. The germline CDR1 and CDR2 sequences are MDHEN and SYDVKM. The CDR3 protein is CASSTAGGLGYEQYF. In nucleotides, the CDR3 is TGTGCCAGCAGTACCGCAGGGGGTCTTGGCTACGAGCAGTACTTC.

This chain links TRBV27 with TRBJ2-7; 9 nucleotides align to TRBD1. With V trimmed by 5 bases and J by 4 bases, 9 bases remained unmatched. Germline V CDR1 and CDR2: MNHEY, SMNVEV (reference sequence). This CDR3 is built from 15 residues. In DNA form, the CDR3 reads TGTGCCAGCAGTGGGCTTGGGACAGGGCGATACGAGCAGTACTTC. Encoded protein: CASSGLGTGRYEQYF.

V gene TRBV27 combines with J gene TRBJ1-3; D uncertain. The germline CDR1 and CDR2 sequences are MNHEY and SMNVEV (reference sequence). Trimming stripped 1 base from V and 0 bases from J, with 13 bases between. The CDR3 extends over 17 amino acids. The DNA for the CDR3 is TGTGCCAGCAGTTTATTGGGCGGGTCCGTCTCTGGAAACACCATATATTTT. It specifies CASSLLGGSVSGNTIYF.

V usage is TRBV18 and J usage is TRBJ1-6, with a tentative D call TRBD1 (5 bases). Germline V gene sequence: CDR1 KGHSH, CDR2 LQKENI. This CDR3 comprises 16 residues. V was shortened by 3 bases and J by 7 bases, with 16 bases between the two germline ends. The CDR3 DNA is TGTGCCAGCTCACCCCTACGGGGGGATACGAATTCACCCCTCCACTTT. This encodes CASSPLRGDTNSPLHF.

Written as DNA, the CDR3 is TGTGCCAGTAGTAAAACCCTCGGACATTCTGAAGCTTTCTTT. Translation gives CASSKTLGHSEAFF. The rearrangement joins TRBV19 to TRBJ1-1, with D tentatively TRBD1 (5 bases). Germline CDR1 is LNHDA and CDR2 is SQIVND (reference sequence). V was clipped by 4 bases and J by 6 bases, with 15 bases between them. This CDR3 contains 14 residues.

The gene calls are TRBV4-3 and TRBJ1-2; D not resolved. Germline CDR1 reads LGHNA; CDR2 reads YSLEER. This CDR3 is 16 amino acids long. With 0 bases removed from V and 4 bases from J, the gap between germline ends came to 15 bases. Here the CDR3 DNA reads TGCGCCAGCAGCCAAGATCGGCCCCCCCTAGTCTATGGCTACACCTTC. Protein sequence: CASSQDRPPLVYGYTF.

Regarding this clone: Other DNA sequences from this sample encode an identical CDR3 as well. The chain uses TRBV11-3 and TRBJ1-3; 8 nucleotides agree with TRBD1. The CDR3 is made up of 15 amino acids. Trimming at V came to 5 bases and at J to 4 bases, leaving 7 bases not matched to a gene. Germline values: CDR1 SGHNT, CDR2 YENEEA. CDR3 bases: TGTGCCAGCAGCCCCGGACAGGGCCCCGGAAACACCATATATTTT. Translating gives CASSPGQGPGNTIYF.

The chain joins TRBV27 to TRBJ1-6; 7 bases fit TRBD1. The CDR3 extends over 15 amino acids. Per germline, CDR1 MNHEY and CDR2 SMNVEV (reference sequence). The V and J ends lost 6 bases and 6 bases, in that order; junction bases with no gene match: 8. CDR3 sequence: CASSTYRGLNSPLHF. The CDR3 coding sequence is TGTGCCAGCAGCACTTACAGGGGTCTTAATTCACCCCTCCACTTT.

The CDR3 loop is CASSSGPNTGELFF. CDR3 nucleotides: TGTGCCAGCAGTTCAGGGCCGAACACCGGGGAGCTGTTTTTT. The chain recombines TRBV5-5 with TRBJ2-2; TRBD1 is a possible D gene (5 bases). The CDR3 extends over 14 amino acids. V dropped 5 bases and J dropped 0 bases, with 8 bases sitting between them. The V gene's germline CDR1 is SGHKS and CDR2 YYEKEE (reference sequence). The whole variable domain, filled in from reference TRBV5-5 and TRBJ2-2, reads DAGVTQSPTHLIKTRGQQVTLRCSPISGHKSVSWYQQVLGQGPQFIFQYYEKEERGRGNFPDRFSARQFPNYSSELNVNALLLGDSALYLCASSSGPNTGELFFGEGSRLTVL.

The chain couples TRBV4-3 to TRBJ1-1; 8 bases match TRBD1. In germline, CDR1 is LGHNA, CDR2 YSLEER. The V and J ends lost 2 bases and 3 bases, in that order; junction bases with no gene match: 2. This CDR3 is built from 14 residues. CDR3 sequence: CASSQTTGDTEAFF. CDR3 DNA: TGCGCCAGCAGCCAAACGACAGGGGACACTGAAGCTTTCTTT.

In this sample, this clone turned up once. This rearrangement joins TRBV5-4 to TRBJ2-7; tentative D call: TRBD1 (6 bases). The germline CDR1 and CDR2 sequences are SGHNT and YYREEE (reference sequence). The V end lost 3 bases, the J end lost 1 base, and 14 bases lay between the germline ends. CDR3 length: 15 residues. In nucleotides, the CDR3 is TGTGCCAGCAGCTCCCGACAGGAGTATTCCTACGAGCAGTACTTC. Translation gives CASSSRQEYSYEQYF.

This chain joins TRBV6-5 and TRBJ1-1; D not certain. The CDR3 runs 15 residues. V dropped 0 bases and J dropped 4 bases, with 12 bases sitting between them. The germline CDR1 and CDR2 sequences are MNHEY and SVGAGI. The CDR3 sequence: CASSYSIEGGTEAFF. CDR3 coding DNA: TGTGCCAGCAGTTACTCGATTGAGGGTGGCACTGAAGCTTTCTTT.

The chain has TRBV5-1 and TRBJ2-5, with TRBD1 matching over 7 bases. This CDR3 has 15 amino acids. Germline loops: CDR1 SGHRS, CDR2 YFSETQ. With 3 bases clipped from V and 2 bases from J, the junction kept 7 bases outside the gene matches. The CDR3 loop is CASSSGQSLQETQYF. Written as DNA, the CDR3 is TGCGCCAGCAGCTCGGGACAGAGCCTTCAAGAGACCCAGTACTTC.

This chain uses TRBV5-6 with TRBJ2-7, with TRBD1 identical over 7 bases. The V gene's germline CDR1 is SGHDT and CDR2 YYEEEE. The length of the CDR3 is 14 residues. J lost 2 bases, V lost 0 bases, and 2 bases had no gene match. CDR3 in amino acids: CASSLDDRAYEQYF. The CDR3 DNA reads TGTGCCAGCAGCTTGGACGACAGGGCCTACGAGCAGTACTTC.

The chain recombines TRBV7-3 with TRBJ2-7, with TRBD2 identical over 12 bases. CDR1 and CDR2 (germline): SGHTA, FQGTGA. The CDR3 is made up of 17 amino acids. J gave up 5 bases and V 1 base, and 9 bases lay outside the gene matches. The CDR3 here is CASSLIARLAGAHEQYF. The CDR3, as DNA: TGTGCCAGCAGCTTAATTGCCCGACTAGCGGGAGCCCACGAGCAGTACTTC.

The rearrangement joins TRBV6-6 to TRBJ1-1, with D perhaps matching TRBD1 (5 bases). Germline CDR1 reads MNHNY; CDR2 reads SVGAGI (reference sequence). This CDR3 has 13 residues. Trimming cost V 6 bases and J 1 base, with 9 bases left between them. CDR3 sequence reads: CASSRGQNTEAFF. The CDR3 DNA sequence: TGTGCCAGCAGCCGAGGACAGAACACTGAAGCTTTCTTT.

This clone was detected only a few times. This rearrangement joins TRBV29-1 to TRBJ1-1, with a possible D match to TRBD1 (5 bases). The CDR3 contains 16 residues. The germline CDR1 and CDR2 sequences are SQVTM and ANQGSEA. Trimming cost V 6 bases and J 0 bases, with 20 bases left between them. For the CDR3, the DNA is TGCAGCGTCCAAGGGACGGGAGGAGGGGTGAACACTGAAGCTTTCTTT. Translation: CSVQGTGGGVNTEAFF.

Here the CDR3 DNA reads TGTGCCAGCGGGGGCCCGAGAACCGGGGAGCTGTTTTTT. Its translation is CASGGPRTGELFF. V gene TRBV7-8 combines with J gene TRBJ2-2; perhaps TRBD1 as D (6 bases). Germline V gene lookup returns CDR1 SGHVS and CDR2 FQNEAQ. V was shortened by 8 bases and J by 5 bases, with 12 bases between the two germline ends. The CDR3 loop spans 13 amino acids.

In this sample, this clone turned up a few times. The chain employs TRBV4-2 and TRBJ1-2; D possibly corresponds to TRBD1 (6 bases). Trimming left V 5 bases short and J 1 base short, with 11 bases between. This CDR3 has 14 residues. Germline loops: CDR1 LGHNA, CDR2 YNFKEQ. CDR3 residues: CASSSLGGNYGYTF. The CDR3 nucleotides are TGTGCCAGCAGCTCCCTAGGGGGTAACTATGGCTACACCTTC.

The chain combines TRBV11-2 with TRBJ2-7, with 7 bases fitting TRBD1. The CDR3 sequence is 14 residues long. Germline V gene sequence: CDR1 SGHAT, CDR2 FQNNGV. The J segment lost 1 base and the V segment lost 4 bases, leaving 4 bases of the junction unmatched. The CDR3 sequence: CASSSDRPSYEQYF. The CDR3 DNA reads as TGTGCCAGCAGCTCGGACAGGCCTTCCTACGAGCAGTACTTC.

The J gene is TRBJ2-7, the V gene TRBV11-2; 9 bases agree with TRBD2. The CDR3 runs 16 residues. The germline gives CDR1 SGHAT, CDR2 FQNNGV. V trimming: 5 bases; J trimming: 2 bases; junction bases outside the gene matches: 10. Here the CDR3 reads CASSTSSSGGTYEQYF. The DNA for the CDR3 is TGTGCCAGCAGCACCTCATCGAGCGGGGGGACCTACGAGCAGTACTTC.

This chain links TRBV4-1 with TRBJ2-3; maybe TRBD2 (7 bases). Trimming left V 0 bases short and J 0 bases short, with 19 bases between. This CDR3 region has 19 residues. The germline V gene encodes CDR1 MGHRA and CDR2 YSYEKL. The CDR3 sequence is CASSQENPGGLKSTDTQYF. The CDR3 nucleotides are TGCGCCAGCAGCCAAGAAAACCCGGGGGGCCTTAAAAGCACAGATACGCAGTATTTT.

CDR3 protein: CASVKGQGATEAFF. CDR3 in DNA: TGTGCCAGCGTAAAAGGACAGGGGGCAACTGAAGCTTTCTTT. The rearrangement links TRBV5-5 to TRBJ1-1; 11 nucleotides line up with TRBD1. V lost 7 bases and J lost 5; bases outside the gene matches: 7. Germline V gene data show CDR1 as SGHKS and CDR2 as YYEKEE (reference sequence). The CDR3 is made up of 14 amino acids.

The V call is TRBV30, the J call TRBJ2-1; TRBD2 agrees at 9 bases. Per germline, CDR1 GTSNPN and CDR2 SVGIG (reference sequence). The CDR3 has 16 residues. V dropped 4 bases and J dropped 1; count of bases not matched to a gene: 8. The CDR3 coding sequence is TGTGCCTGGAACGGAGCGAGCGGGAGGTCCTACAATGAGCAGTTCTTC. This codes for CAWNGASGRSYNEQFF.

The rearrangement links TRBV2 to TRBJ2-7, with 7 nucleotides matching TRBD1. V lost 5 bases and J lost 4; bases outside the gene matches: 11. Germline V gene lookup returns CDR1 SNHLY and CDR2 FYNNEI. CDR3 length: 15 amino acids. CDR3 bases: TGTGCCAGCAGTAAGGACCGGGCAGGGGGTTACGAGCAGTACTTC. Its protein is CASSKDRAGGYEQYF.

The chain carries TRBV19 and TRBJ2-2; 10 bases align to TRBD2. Germline-derived CDR1 and CDR2 are LNHDA and SQIVND (reference sequence). V was clipped by 11 bases and J by 5 bases; unmatched bases: 8. The CDR3 length is 14 residues. CDR3 protein: CAGSSGGRTGELFF. The CDR3 DNA reads as TGTGCCGGATCTAGCGGGGGCCGAACCGGGGAGCTGTTTTTT. Complete variable domain (other parts from reference TRBV19 and TRBJ2-2): DGGITQSPKYLFRKEGQNVTLSCEQNLNHDAMYWYRQDPGQGLRLIYYSQIVNDFQKGDIAEGYSVSREKKESFPLTVTSAQKNPTAFYLCAGSSGGRTGELFFGEGSRLTVL.

The chain carries TRBV18 and TRBJ2-3; the D gene is possibly TRBD1 (7 bases). Germline-derived CDR1 and CDR2 are KGHSH and LQKENI. The CDR3 runs to 13 residues. Trimming took off 11 bases at V and 5 bases at J, with 17 bases between the two ends. In DNA, the CDR3 is TGTGCCTCTCGGCCAGGGGGGATAGATACGCAGTATTTT. Residues: CASRPGGIDTQYF.